The 2 T cell receptor beta chains given below trace back to one sample, sequenced in a study of OX40 agonist ivuxolimab in advanced cancers. Measured with immunoSEQ multiplex PCR; TCRdb has only the in-frame clones, and not every one. Among 90,000 or so clones, about 91% were seen once, and the ten largest hold around 2.7%. Specimen: CD4+ or CD8+ T cells sorted from blood, collected in a trial of the OX40 agonist ivuxolimab. The receptors originated from an adult with an advanced solid tumor such as melanoma, head and neck, liver or kidney cancer.

This clone was counted once. The chain couples TRBV19 to TRBJ1-1; D call uncertain. The CDR3 is made up of 15 amino acids. With 1 base removed from V and 0 bases from J, the gap between germline ends came to 9 bases. CDR1 and CDR2 from the germline V gene are LNHDA and SQIVND (reference sequence). The CDR3 loop is CASSIGPGMNTEAFF. CDR3 in DNA: TGTGCCAGTAGTATAGGGCCAGGAATGAACACTGAAGCTTTCTTT.

V and J are TRBV5-1 and TRBJ1-2, with 11 bases lining up with TRBD1. CDR1 is SGHRS and CDR2 is YFSETQ in the germline V gene. V shed 4 bases and J 8 bases; nucleotides not matched to a gene: 7. The CDR3 length is 14 residues. CDR3 nucleotides: TGCGCCAGCAGCCCGGACGGGACAGGGGGAGGCTACACCTTC. Its protein product is CASSPDGTGGGYTF.